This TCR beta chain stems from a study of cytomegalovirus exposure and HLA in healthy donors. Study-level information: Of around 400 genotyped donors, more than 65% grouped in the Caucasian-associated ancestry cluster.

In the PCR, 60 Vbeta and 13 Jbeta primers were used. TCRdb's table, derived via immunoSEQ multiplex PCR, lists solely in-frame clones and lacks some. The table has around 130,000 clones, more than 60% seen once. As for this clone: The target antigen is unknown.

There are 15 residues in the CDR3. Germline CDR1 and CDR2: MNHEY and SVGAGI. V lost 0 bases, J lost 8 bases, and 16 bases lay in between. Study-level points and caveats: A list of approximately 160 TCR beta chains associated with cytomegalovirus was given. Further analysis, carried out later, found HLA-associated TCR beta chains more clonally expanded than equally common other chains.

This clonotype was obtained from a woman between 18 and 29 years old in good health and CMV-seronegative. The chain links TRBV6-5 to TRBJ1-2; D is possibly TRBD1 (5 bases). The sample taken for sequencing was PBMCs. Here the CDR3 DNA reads TGTGCCAGCAGTTACTCGAGGACGGGGGGATCAGGCTACACCTTC. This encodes CASSYSRTGGSGYTF.